The clone carrying this T cell receptor beta chain was recorded a few times. The antigen is unknown. Clones were sequenced by immunoSEQ multiplex PCR, and TCRdb holds only the in-frame ones, with some missing. The sample lists about 24,000 clones, roughly 29% seen once, with 15% to 20% in the top ten. Sample time point: after neoadjuvant nivolumab, at surgical resection. Stage II-IVA oral cavity squamous cell carcinoma was new and untreated by systemic or radiation therapy. These oral cavity squamous cell carcinomas were HPV-negative and locally advanced. This CDR3 is 13 amino acids long. Germline loops: CDR1 LGHNT, CDR2 FRNRAP. V was pared by 2 bases and J by 6 bases, with 5 bases between. This entry belongs to a study of neoadjuvant anti-PD-1 for oral cavity cancer. The overall study: Patients without progression received a fourth nivolumab dose around day 43, then surgical resection on days 50-56. Study-wide points: Expansion of preexisting intratumoral clones was suggested to aid response.

The J gene is TRBJ1-6, the V gene TRBV12-5; D is undetermined. The sample in question was tumor tissue, obtained after nivolumab (anti-PD-1) treatment. The sequence came from a person aged 35 to 85 with oral cavity squamous cell carcinoma. Here the CDR3 reads CASGLTANSPLHF. Written as DNA, the CDR3 is TGTGCTAGTGGTTTGACAGCTAATTCACCCCTCCACTTT.